The clone carrying this TCR beta chain was seen only once. The CDR3 sequence is 13 residues long. After removal of 4 bases from V and 10 bases from J, the junction contained 6 bases not matched to a gene. CDR1 is SNHLY, CDR2 FYNNEI, per germline. Authors' processing steps: Amplification of reference gene primers provided the estimated nucleated cell counts. Clones were read by immunoSEQ multiplex PCR, and TCRdb kept only the in-frame ones, dropping some. The D gene and trimming were derived from the DNA, and the V and J assignments and clone size from that table. The sample consists of hundreds of thousands of clones, approximately 90% of them appearing once. The data belong to a study of blood T cell repertoires in COVID-19. Looking at the study overall: The United States, Italy and Spain provided the acute and convalescent COVID-19 samples. PBMCs, B-cell-depleted T cells, or T cells were the source of the cDNA or gDNA that made up the material.

Material: peripheral blood. The chain is built from TRBV2 and TRBJ1-4; 7 bases match TRBD1. The receptor comes from a man in his sixties with COVID-19, enrolled during active disease. The CDR3 DNA sequence: TGTGCCAGCAGTGGTCGACAGGGAGCAAAACTGTTTTTT. Residues: CASSGRQGAKLFF.